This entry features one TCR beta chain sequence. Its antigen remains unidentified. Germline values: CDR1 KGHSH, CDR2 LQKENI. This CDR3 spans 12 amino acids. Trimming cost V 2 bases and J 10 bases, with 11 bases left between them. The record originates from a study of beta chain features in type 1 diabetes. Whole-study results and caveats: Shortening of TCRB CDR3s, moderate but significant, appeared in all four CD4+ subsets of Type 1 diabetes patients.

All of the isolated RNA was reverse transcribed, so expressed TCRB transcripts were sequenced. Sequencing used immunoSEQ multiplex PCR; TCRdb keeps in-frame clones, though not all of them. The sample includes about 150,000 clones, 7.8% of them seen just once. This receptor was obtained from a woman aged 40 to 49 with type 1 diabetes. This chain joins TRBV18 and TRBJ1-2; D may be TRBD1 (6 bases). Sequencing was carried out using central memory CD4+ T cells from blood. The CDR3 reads CASSPDRFLYTF. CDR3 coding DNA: TGTGCCAGCTCACCAGACAGGTTCCTCTACACCTTC.